The present entry profiles one TCR beta chain with its context. The antigen remains unidentified. The table came from immunoSEQ multiplex PCR; TCRdb's copy has only in-frame clones and leaves some out. The sample yields under 55,000 clones, roughly 80% seen once. This entry is derived from a study of radiotherapy plus CTLA-4 blockade in lung cancer. Study results and caveats: Response, reportedly, was best predicted by interferon-beta along with early blood T cell clone dynamics. In blood, after radiotherapy plus ipilimumab, tumor-derived TCR clones expanded.

Chemo-refractory metastatic non-small-cell lung cancer patients underwent focal radiation alongside CTLA-4 blockade with ipilimumab. V lost 5 bases and J lost 0, with 18 bases in between. In germline, CDR1 is MNHEY, CDR2 SMNVEV (reference sequence). The CDR3 is 17 amino acids. This sequence was found in a human donor with non-small cell lung cancer who had stable disease on radiotherapy plus ipilimumab. The genes are TRBV27 and TRBJ2-3, with D possibly being TRBD1 (6 bases). Sequenced here: peripheral blood, sampled from a patient treated with radiotherapy plus ipilimumab. The CDR3 here is CASSPTRGWGSTDTQYF. The CDR3 coding sequence is TGTGCCAGCAGTCCTACCAGGGGCTGGGGGAGCACAGATACGCAGTATTTT.